These 19 T cell receptor beta chains were all obtained from the same sample, sequenced in a study of identifying expanded T cells in peripheral blood. Profiled with immunoSEQ multiplex PCR; TCRdb holds only in-frame clones, not every one. This table has about 130,000 clones, approximately 86% appearing once. Material for sequencing was blood. The receptors come from a person aged 18 to 75 in good health.

This sequence joins TRBV2 and TRBJ1-2; D gene ambiguous. The V and J ends lost 1 base and 8 bases respectively, with 17 bases between them. CDR3 length equals 15 residues. The germline CDR1 and CDR2 sequences are SNHLY and FYNNEI. For the CDR3, the DNA is TGTGCCAGCAGTGAAGATCCGGGGTCCTGGAGCGGCTACACCTTC. Protein sequence: CASSEDPGSWSGYTF.

This clone is classed as medium-sized. This rearrangement joins TRBV2 to TRBJ2-7; 9 nucleotides agree with TRBD2. Germline assignment: CDR1 SNHLY and CDR2 FYNNEI. This CDR3 is built from 15 residues. The ends lost 3 bases at V and 3 bases at J; junction bases unmatched: 6. CDR3 loop: CASSDETSGYYEQYF. The CDR3 bases are TGTGCCAGCAGTGACGAAACTAGCGGGTACTACGAGCAGTACTTC.

The chain is built from TRBV25-1 and TRBJ1-3; unclear D gene. CDR3 size: 15 residues. Germline V gives CDR1 MGHDK, CDR2 SYGVNS. Trimming took off 2 bases at V and 2 bases at J, with 10 bases between the two ends. This chain's CDR3 is CASSEASGAGNTIYF. DNA of the CDR3: TGTGCCAGCAGTGAAGCTTCCGGGGCTGGAAACACCATATATTTT.

The genes are TRBV6-1 and TRBJ2-7, with 7 bases matching TRBD2. CDR1 MNHNS and CDR2 SASEGT come from the germline V gene. This CDR3 has 14 residues. The J segment lost 3 bases and the V segment lost 5 bases, leaving 7 bases of the junction unmatched. DNA for the CDR3: TGTGCCAGCAGTCAGACTAGCAGATTCTACGAGCAGTACTTC. Amino acids: CASSQTSRFYEQYF.

The rearrangement joins TRBV7-8 to TRBJ1-2; D not resolved. The V and J ends lost 3 bases and 8 bases respectively, with 16 bases between them. This CDR3 comprises 14 residues. CDR1 SGHVS and CDR2 FQNEAQ come from the germline V gene. The CDR3 reads CASSFGPDSGGYTF. As DNA, the CDR3 is TGTGCCAGCAGCTTCGGGCCGGACTCGGGGGGCTACACCTTC.

This clone was seen just once. V and J are TRBV9 and TRBJ2-3, with 11 bases lining up with TRBD2. Germline V gives CDR1 SGDLS, CDR2 YYNGEE. This CDR3 is 16 amino acids long. Trimming removed 8 bases from V and 5 bases from J; junction bases left unmatched: 13. CDR3 sequence: CASGATSGNLGDTQYF. DNA for the CDR3: TGTGCCAGTGGGGCGACTAGCGGGAACCTCGGAGATACGCAGTATTTT.

In its sample, this clone was seen once. The V call is TRBV5-1, the J call TRBJ1-3, with TRBD1 matching 10 bases. CDR3 length: 20 residues. Per the germline V gene, CDR1 is SGHRS and CDR2 is YFSETQ. After removal of 0 bases from V and 3 bases from J, the junction contained 15 bases not matched to a gene. In nucleotides, the CDR3 is TGCGCCAGCAGCTTGGAACCCCCGGGACAGGGGACACGAAGTGGAAACACCATATATTTT. The encoded protein is CASSLEPPGQGTRSGNTIYF.

The chain carries TRBV19 and TRBJ2-4; TRBD2 aligns across 7 bases. The V segment lost 1 base and the J segment 8 bases; nucleotides outside the gene matches: 5. The CDR3 totals 14 residues. Germline V gives CDR1 LNHDA, CDR2 SQIVND (reference sequence). CDR3 residues: CASSIGGGVDIQYF. The DNA for the CDR3 is TGTGCCAGTAGTATAGGGGGAGGGGTTGACATTCAGTACTTC. The whole variable domain, filled in from reference TRBV19 and TRBJ2-4, reads DGGITQSPKYLFRKEGQNVTLSCEQNLNHDAMYWYRQDPGQGLRLIYYSQIVNDFQKGDIAEGYSVSREKKESFPLTVTSAQKNPTAFYLCASSIGGGVDIQYFGAGTRLSVL.

The chain links TRBV6-6 to TRBJ2-7; the D is unclear. Germline CDR1 MNHNY, CDR2 SVGAGI (reference sequence). V was clipped by 4 bases and J by 4 bases, with 17 bases between them. The CDR3 length is 15 residues. The CDR3 loop is CASSSGMRNGYEQYF. The CDR3 DNA reads as TGTGCCAGCAGTTCCGGAATGCGTAACGGGTACGAGCAGTACTTC.

This chain connects TRBV18 to TRBJ2-5, with 10 bases matching TRBD2. Germline lookup yields CDR1 KGHSH and CDR2 LQKENI. With V trimmed by 3 bases and J by 5 bases, 6 bases remained unmatched. CDR3 length: 15 amino acids. Written as DNA, the CDR3 is TGTGCCAGCTCACCGCCTAGCGGGAGTAGGGAGACCCAGTACTTC. Translated, it gives CASSPPSGSRETQYF.

The chain is built from TRBV5-4 and TRBJ1-1; D might be TRBD1 (6 bases). Germline V gene lookup returns CDR1 SGHNT and CDR2 YYREEE (reference sequence). The CDR3 is 15 amino acids. V was pared by 3 bases and J by 0 bases, with 12 bases between. CDR3 nucleotide sequence: TGTGCCAGCAGCTGGCGGAGGGGGTTGAACACTGAAGCTTTCTTT. As protein: CASSWRRGLNTEAFF.

The genes are TRBV18 and TRBJ2-3; D is ambiguous. V was shortened by 1 base and J by 4 bases, with 15 bases between the two germline ends. CDR3 length: 16 residues. From germline, CDR1 is KGHSH and CDR2 LQKENI. This CDR3 is CASSPRRETKADTQYF. The CDR3 DNA is TGTGCCAGCTCACCACGAAGAGAGACGAAGGCAGATACGCAGTATTTT.

The chain is built from TRBV7-3 and TRBJ2-5; no clear D. Germline CDR1 reads SGHTA; CDR2 reads FQGTGA. This CDR3 has 12 amino acids. V dropped 1 base and J dropped 5 bases, with 5 bases sitting between them. Here the CDR3 reads CASSLMGETQYF. The CDR3 coding sequence is TGTGCCAGCAGCTTAATGGGGGAGACCCAGTACTTC.

This rearrangement joins TRBV6-1 to TRBJ2-2, with D hard to call. From germline, CDR1 is MNHNS and CDR2 SASEGT. The CDR3 runs to 13 residues. Trimming shortened V by 0 bases and J by 4 bases, and 3 bases separated the two germline ends. The DNA of the CDR3 is TGTGCCAGCAGTGAAGCCCTCACCGGGGAGCTGTTTTTT. This encodes CASSEALTGELFF.

The chain employs TRBV20-1 and TRBJ2-1; D is undetermined. The V gene's germline CDR1 is DFQATT and CDR2 SNEGSKA (reference sequence). Trimming took off 6 bases at V and 5 bases at J, with 5 bases between the two ends. This CDR3 has 10 amino acids. In nucleotides, the CDR3 is TGCAGTGCCCCTAACAATGAGCAGTTCTTC. It specifies CSAPNNEQFF.

There are a few counts of this clone. The V call is TRBV18, the J call TRBJ1-5; 8 bases align to TRBD1. The germline CDR1 and CDR2 sequences are KGHSH and LQKENI. The CDR3 contains 14 residues. The junction had 5 bases not matched to a gene; V was cut back by 4 bases and J by 6 bases. CDR3 loop: CASSLGTGIQPQHF. The CDR3 coding sequence is TGTGCCAGCTCACTGGGGACAGGTATTCAGCCCCAGCATTTT.

In this sample, this clone turned up once. The chain employs TRBV28 and TRBJ1-5; D is ambiguous. V lost 6 bases and J lost 6, with 12 bases in between. Germline-derived CDR1 and CDR2 are MDHEN and SYDVKM. This CDR3 has 13 amino acids. The CDR3 DNA sequence: TGTGCCAGCAGCAGCCCCCCAGGTCAGCCCCAGCATTTT. Its translation is CASSSPPGQPQHF.

The V gene is TRBV4-1, the J gene TRBJ1-2; TRBD1 matches at 8 bases. CDR1 MGHRA and CDR2 YSYEKL come from the germline V gene. V was clipped by 0 bases and J by 4 bases; unmatched bases: 7. The CDR3 is made up of 16 amino acids. The CDR3 DNA sequence: TGCGCCAGCAGCCAAGATTGGGTGGGACAGGCCTATGGCTACACCTTC. Its translation: CASSQDWVGQAYGYTF.

This clone was seen more than once but under ten times. V gene TRBV7-2 combines with J gene TRBJ1-5; D not certain. The CDR3 sequence is 13 residues long. In germline, CDR1 is SGHTA, CDR2 FQGNSA. Trimming shortened V by 0 bases and J by 4 bases, and 4 bases separated the two germline ends. The CDR3 sequence: CASSLAWNQPQHF. The CDR3 region has the DNA TGTGCCAGCAGCTTAGCGTGGAATCAGCCCCAGCATTTT. Full variable domain (outside the CDR3, taken from reference TRBV7-2 and TRBJ1-5): GAGVSQSPSNKVTEKGKDVELRCDPISGHTALYWYRQSLGQGLEFLIYFQGNSAPDKSGLPSDRFSAERTGGSVSTLTIQRTQQEDSAVYLCASSLAWNQPQHFGDGTRLSIL.